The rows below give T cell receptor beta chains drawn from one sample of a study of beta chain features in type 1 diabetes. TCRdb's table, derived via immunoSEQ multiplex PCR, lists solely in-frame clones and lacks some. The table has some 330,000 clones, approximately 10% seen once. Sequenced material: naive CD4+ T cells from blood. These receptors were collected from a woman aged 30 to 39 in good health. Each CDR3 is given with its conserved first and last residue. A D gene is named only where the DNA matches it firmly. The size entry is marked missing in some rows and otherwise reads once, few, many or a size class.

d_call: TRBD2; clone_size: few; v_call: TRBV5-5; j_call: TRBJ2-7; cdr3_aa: CASSLASGSYEQYF; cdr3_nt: TGTGCCAGCAGCTTGGCTAGCGGGAGTTACGAGCAGTACTTC
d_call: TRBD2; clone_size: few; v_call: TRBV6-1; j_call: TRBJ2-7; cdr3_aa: CASTEGLAGRGEQYF; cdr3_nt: TGTGCCAGCACTGAAGGACTAGCGGGCCGGGGCGAGCAGTACTTC
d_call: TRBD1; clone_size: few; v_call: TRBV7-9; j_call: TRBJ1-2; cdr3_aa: CASSVSGTGNGYTF; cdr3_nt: TGTGCCAGCAGCGTGTCCGGGACAGGGAATGGCTACACCTTC
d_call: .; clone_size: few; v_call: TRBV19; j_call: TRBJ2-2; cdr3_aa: CASKSAGATGELFF; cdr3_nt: TGTGCCAGTAAATCGGCAGGGGCAACCGGGGAGCTGTTTTTT
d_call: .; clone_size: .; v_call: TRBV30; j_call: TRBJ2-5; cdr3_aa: CAWSLSETQYF; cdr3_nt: TGTGCCTGGAGTCTGTCGGAGACCCAGTACTTC
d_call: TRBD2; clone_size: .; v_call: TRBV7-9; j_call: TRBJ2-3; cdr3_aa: CASGTSGSADTQYF; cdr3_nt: TGTGCCAGCGGAACTAGCGGGAGTGCAGATACGCAGTATTTT
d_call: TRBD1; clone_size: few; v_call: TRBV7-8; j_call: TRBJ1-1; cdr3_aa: CASSPRRTGRVGTEAFF; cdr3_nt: TGTGCCAGCAGCCCACGCCGGACAGGCCGGGTAGGCACTGAAGCTTTCTTT
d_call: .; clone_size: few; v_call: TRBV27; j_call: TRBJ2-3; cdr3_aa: CASSSGSSTDTQYF; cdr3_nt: TGTGCCAGCAGTTCGGGTAGTAGCACAGATACGCAGTATTTT
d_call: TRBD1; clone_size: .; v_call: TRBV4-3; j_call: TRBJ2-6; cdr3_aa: CASSHDPGQSFSGANVLTF; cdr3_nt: TGCGCCAGCAGCCACGATCCGGGACAGTCTTTCTCTGGGGCCAACGTCCTGACTTTC
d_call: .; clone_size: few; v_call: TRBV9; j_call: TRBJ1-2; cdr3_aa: CASSVVAGSPYGYTF; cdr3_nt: TGTGCCAGCAGCGTAGTGGCAGGATCCCCCTATGGCTACACCTTC
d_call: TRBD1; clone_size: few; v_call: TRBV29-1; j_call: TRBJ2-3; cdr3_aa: CSVAGQGAPDTQYF; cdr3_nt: TGCAGCGTTGCTGGGCAGGGGGCCCCAGATACGCAGTATTTT
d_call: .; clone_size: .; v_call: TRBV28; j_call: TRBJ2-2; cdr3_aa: CASSLLTGELFF; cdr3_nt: TGTGCCAGCAGTTTATTAACCGGGGAGCTGTTTTTT
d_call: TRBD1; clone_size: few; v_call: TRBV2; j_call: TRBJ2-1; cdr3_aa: CASSVQGASNEQFF; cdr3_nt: TGTGCCAGCAGTGTACAGGGGGCTTCCAATGAGCAGTTCTTC
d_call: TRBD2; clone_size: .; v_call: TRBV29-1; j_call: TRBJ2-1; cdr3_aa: CSAAAGTGGNNEQFF; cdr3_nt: TGCAGCGCCGCTGCCGGGACGGGAGGGAACAATGAGCAGTTCTTC
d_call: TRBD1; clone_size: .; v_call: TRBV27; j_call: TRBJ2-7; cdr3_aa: CASSLDGQGNEQYF; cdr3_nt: TGTGCCAGCAGTTTAGATGGACAGGGCAACGAGCAGTACTTC
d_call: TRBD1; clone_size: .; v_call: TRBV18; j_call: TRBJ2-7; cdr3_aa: CASSPDRVNEQYF; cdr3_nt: TGTGCCAGCTCACCAGACAGGGTGAACGAGCAGTACTTC
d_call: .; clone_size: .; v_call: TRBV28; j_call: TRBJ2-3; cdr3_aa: CASSYGGVTDTQYF; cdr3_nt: TGTGCCAGCAGTTACGGGGGAGTAACAGATACGCAGTATTTT
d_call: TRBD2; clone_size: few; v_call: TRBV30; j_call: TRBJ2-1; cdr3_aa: CAWSRVREGPYNEQFF; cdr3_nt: TGTGCCTGGAGCCGAGTGCGGGAGGGCCCTTACAATGAGCAGTTCTTC
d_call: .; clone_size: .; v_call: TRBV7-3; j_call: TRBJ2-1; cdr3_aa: CASSFPSGDNEQFF; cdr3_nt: TGTGCCAGCAGCTTTCCGTCAGGGGACAATGAGCAGTTCTTC
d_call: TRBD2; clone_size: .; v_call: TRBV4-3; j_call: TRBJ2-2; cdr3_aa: CASSQAGLAGGTTGELFF; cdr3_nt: TGCGCCAGCAGCCAAGCGGGACTAGCGGGAGGCACCACCGGGGAGCTGTTTTTT
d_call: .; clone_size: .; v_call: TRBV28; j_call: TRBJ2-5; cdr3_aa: CASSLELETQYF; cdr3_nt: TGTGCCAGCAGTTTAGAGCTAGAGACCCAGTACTTC
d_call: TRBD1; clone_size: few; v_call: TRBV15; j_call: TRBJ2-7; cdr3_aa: CATSGWDRGTYEQYF; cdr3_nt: TGTGCCACCAGCGGATGGGACAGGGGAACCTACGAGCAGTACTTC
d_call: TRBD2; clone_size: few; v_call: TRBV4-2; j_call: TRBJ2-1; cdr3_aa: CASSQELASAGGGHEQFF; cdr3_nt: TGTGCCAGCAGCCAAGAACTGGCTTCGGCGGGAGGCGGTCATGAGCAGTTCTTC
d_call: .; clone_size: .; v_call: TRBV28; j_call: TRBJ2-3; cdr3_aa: CASSPAGSTDTQYF; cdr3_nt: TGTGCCAGCAGTCCAGCGGGCTCCACAGATACGCAGTATTTT
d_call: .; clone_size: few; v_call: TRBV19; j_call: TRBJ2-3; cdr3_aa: CASRWGADTQYF; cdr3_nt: TGTGCCAGTAGGTGGGGGGCAGATACGCAGTATTTT
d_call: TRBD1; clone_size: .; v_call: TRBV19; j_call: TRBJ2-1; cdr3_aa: CASSMSGQEDNEQFF; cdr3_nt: TGTGCCAGTAGTATGTCGGGACAGGAAGACAATGAGCAGTTCTTC